The sequence of this T cell receptor (beta chain) was determined in a study of identifying expanded T cells in peripheral blood. Study-level findings and limits: Around 1.2 clones differed between technical replicates, versus approximately 17 and 20 over time. Variance in clone template counts between approximately 2-week samples significantly increased with total template count across all healthy donors.

The CDR3 is made up of 14 amino acids. Per the germline V gene, CDR1 is SGHAT and CDR2 is FQNNGV. With 5 bases clipped from V and 2 bases from J, the junction kept 3 bases outside the gene matches. Concerning this clone: Its target is unknown.

Produced via immunoSEQ multiplex PCR; TCRdb's table is partial and in-frame only. The table has around 99,000 clones, roughly nine tenths seen once. Healthy donors had no documented immune events, such as infections, while sampled. This TCR derives from a person between 18 and 70 years old in good health. J is TRBJ1-3 and V is TRBV11-2; 7 nucleotides agree with TRBD1. Sequencing was performed on blood. Here the CDR3 reads CASSRQGTGNTIYF. CDR3 nucleotides: TGTGCCAGCAGCCGACAGGGAACTGGAAACACCATATATTTT.